Following are 15 T cell receptor beta chains from one sample sequenced in a study of blood T cell repertoires in COVID-19. Only in-frame clones appear in the TCRdb table, and some are missing; sequencing was by immunoSEQ multiplex PCR. The table records 150,000 or so clones, approximately 90% of them present only once. Sequences were obtained from peripheral blood. The source of these receptors is a man between 50 and 59 years old with acute or convalescent COVID-19.

The gene calls are TRBV30 and TRBJ2-5; perhaps TRBD2 as D (6 bases). The CDR3 sequence is 15 residues long. Trimming took off 6 bases at V and 5 bases at J, with 22 bases between the two ends. Germline V gives CDR1 GTSNPN, CDR2 SVGIG (reference sequence). The CDR3 spells CACSDVTSRRETQYF. DNA of the CDR3: TGTGCCTGTTCCGATGTTACTAGCCGAAGGGAGACCCAGTACTTC.

The chain couples TRBV18 to TRBJ1-4; a weak D match, TRBD1 (5 bases). Germline V CDR1 and CDR2: KGHSH, LQKENI. CDR3 length equals 16 residues. The V and J ends lost 2 bases and 0 bases respectively, with 10 bases between them. The CDR3 nucleotides read TGTGCCAGCTCACCAAACAGGATCGCAACTAATGAAAAACTGTTTTTT. This sequence encodes CASSPNRIATNEKLFF.

The CDR3 loop reads CASSFSGGFDTQYF. The CDR3 DNA sequence: TGTGCCAGCAGCTTTAGCGGGGGTTTCGATACGCAGTATTTT. The V and J genes are TRBV7-9 and TRBJ2-3, with 9 bases matching TRBD2. The CDR3 has 14 amino acids. After removal of 3 bases from V and 6 bases from J, the junction contained 4 bases not matched to a gene. Germline CDR1 SEHNR, CDR2 FQNEAQ (reference sequence). The full variable domain, with the rest looked up from reference TRBV7-9 and TRBJ2-3, is DTGVSQNPRHKITKRGQNVTFRCDPISEHNRLYWYRQTLGQGPEFLTYFQNEAQLEKSRLLSDRFSAERPKGSFSTLEIQRTEQGDSAMYLCASSFSGGFDTQYFGPGTRLTVL.

Only one count was recorded for this clone. The rearrangement uses TRBV10-3 and TRBJ1-6, with 8 positions matching TRBD1. CDR1 is ENHRY and CDR2 is SYGVKD in the germline V gene. The junction had 7 bases not matched to a gene; V was cut back by 9 bases and J by 12 bases. The CDR3 covers 12 residues. This chain's CDR3 is CAINGQGGPLHF. The CDR3 DNA follows: TGTGCCATTAACGGACAGGGTGGACCCCTCCACTTT.

This chain uses TRBV10-3 with TRBJ1-2; D is perhaps TRBD1 (6 bases). The V end lost 0 bases, the J end lost 5 bases, and 13 bases lay between the germline ends. The CDR3 has 15 residues. The germline V gene encodes CDR1 ENHRY and CDR2 SYGVKD. CDR3 region: CAISESSGGRYGYTF. The CDR3, as DNA: TGTGCCATCAGTGAGTCCTCGGGGGGCAGGTATGGCTACACCTTC.

The J gene is TRBJ1-4, the V gene TRBV5-1; 10 nucleotides line up with TRBD1. CDR1 SGHRS and CDR2 YFSETQ come from the germline V gene. Germline trimming cut 3 bases from V and 0 bases from J; bases unmatched to any gene: 5. CDR3 size: 17 residues. Here the CDR3 reads CASSWGQGYTTNEKLFF. CDR3 coding DNA: TGCGCCAGCAGCTGGGGACAGGGGTACACAACTAATGAAAAACTGTTTTTT.

A few counts support this clone. J is TRBJ2-5 and V is TRBV4-3; 9 bases fit TRBD2. V lost 0 bases, J lost 5 bases, and 10 bases stayed unmatched. Germline CDR1 and CDR2: LGHNA and YSLEER. The CDR3 has 17 residues. This chain's CDR3 is CASSQETQRGAGETQYF. As DNA, the CDR3 is TGCGCCAGCAGCCAAGAGACGCAGCGGGGGGCAGGCGAGACCCAGTACTTC.

This chain uses TRBV5-6 with TRBJ2-1; possibly TRBD2 for D (6 bases). This CDR3 contains 17 residues. Germline CDR1 is SGHDT and CDR2 is YYEEEE. V was clipped by 0 bases and J by 3 bases, with 16 bases between them. The CDR3 loop reads CASSLDLGGTHYNEQFF. CDR3 in DNA: TGTGCCAGCAGCTTGGACTTGGGCGGGACCCACTACAATGAGCAGTTCTTC.

The genes are TRBV6-1 and TRBJ1-6; D is ambiguous. CDR1 is MNHNS, CDR2 SASEGT, per germline. The CDR3 has 14 residues. Trimming took off 6 bases at V and 2 bases at J, with 8 bases between the two ends. CDR3 in amino acids: CASSPRTYNSPLHF. CDR3 bases: TGTGCCAGCAGCCCGAGGACCTATAATTCACCCCTCCACTTT.

This chain links TRBV5-1 with TRBJ1-1; 7 positions agree with TRBD1. The CDR3 is 16 amino acids. Germline lookup yields CDR1 SGHRS and CDR2 YFSETQ. The V and J ends lost 4 bases and 3 bases, in that order; junction bases with no gene match: 12. The chain's CDR3 is CASSPREGATDTEAFF. In DNA form, the CDR3 reads TGCGCCAGCAGCCCCCGGGAGGGGGCGACTGACACTGAAGCTTTCTTT.

The gene calls are TRBV6-1 and TRBJ2-1; 11 positions match TRBD2. The CDR3 runs to 17 residues. Trimming cost V 3 bases and J 4 bases; bases outside gene matches: 8. Germline CDR1 is MNHNS and CDR2 is SASEGT. DNA of the CDR3: TGTGCCAGCAGTGAGCCGGGACTAGCGGCCCGGTACAATGAGCAGTTCTTC. Its translation: CASSEPGLAARYNEQFF.

The genes are TRBV6-2 or TRBV6-3 and TRBJ2-2, with 11 bases fitting TRBD2. This CDR3 region has 18 residues. Trimming cost V 5 bases and J 0 bases; bases outside gene matches: 8. CDR1 and CDR2 from the germline V gene are MNHEY and SVGEGT. The DNA for the CDR3 is TGTGCCAGCAGTGATTGGCTAGCGGGGGGACCGAACACCGGGGAGCTGTTTTTT. The encoded protein is CASSDWLAGGPNTGELFF.

The chain joins TRBV6-2 or TRBV6-3 to TRBJ1-2, with TRBD1 matching 7 bases. The germline V gene encodes CDR1 MNHEY and CDR2 SVGEGT. V lost 5 bases to trimming and J lost 3 bases; unmatched junction nucleotides: 3. The CDR3 has 13 residues. The CDR3 region is CASSRGGDYGYTF. CDR3 nucleotide sequence: TGTGCCAGCAGTAGAGGGGGCGACTATGGCTACACCTTC.

This clone was seen a single time. V is TRBV28 and J is TRBJ2-2; D unclear. Germline V gene lookup returns CDR1 MDHEN and CDR2 SYDVKM. There are 15 residues in the CDR3. Trimming took off 3 bases at V and 3 bases at J, with 11 bases between the two ends. CDR3 nucleotides: TGTGCCAGCAGTTTCGTCGAACTCGACACCGGGGAGCTGTTTTTT. This sequence encodes CASSFVELDTGELFF.

This clone was detected only a few times. The V call is TRBV18, the J call TRBJ1-6; TRBD1 aligns across 8 bases. The CDR3 is 15 amino acids. Germline trimming cut 3 bases from V and 7 bases from J; bases unmatched to any gene: 5. The germline CDR1 and CDR2 sequences are KGHSH and LQKENI. This chain's CDR3 is CASSPGTGPNSPLHF. The CDR3 bases are TGTGCCAGCTCACCTGGGACAGGCCCCAATTCACCCCTCCACTTT.